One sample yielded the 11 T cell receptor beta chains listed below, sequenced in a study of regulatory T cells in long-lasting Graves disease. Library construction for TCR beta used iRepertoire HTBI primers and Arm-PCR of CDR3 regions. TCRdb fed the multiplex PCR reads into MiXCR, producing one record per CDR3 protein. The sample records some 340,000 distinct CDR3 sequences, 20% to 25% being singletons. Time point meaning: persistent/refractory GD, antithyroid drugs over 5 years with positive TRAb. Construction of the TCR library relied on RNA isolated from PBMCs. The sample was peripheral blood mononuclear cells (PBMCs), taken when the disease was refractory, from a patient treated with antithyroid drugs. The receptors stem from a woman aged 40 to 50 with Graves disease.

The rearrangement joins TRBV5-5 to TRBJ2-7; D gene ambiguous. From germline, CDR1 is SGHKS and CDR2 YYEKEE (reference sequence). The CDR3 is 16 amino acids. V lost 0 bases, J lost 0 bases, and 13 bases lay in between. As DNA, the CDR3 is TGTGCCAGCAGCTTGGAGAATGCGGAAAGCTCCTACGAGCAGTACTTC. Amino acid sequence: CASSLENAESSYEQYF.

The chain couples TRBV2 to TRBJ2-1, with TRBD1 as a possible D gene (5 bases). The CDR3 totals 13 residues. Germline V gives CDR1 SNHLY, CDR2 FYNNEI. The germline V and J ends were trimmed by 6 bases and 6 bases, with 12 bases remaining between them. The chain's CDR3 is CASRTEVFNEQFF. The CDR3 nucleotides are TGTGCCAGCAGGACAGAAGTTTTCAATGAGCAGTTCTTC. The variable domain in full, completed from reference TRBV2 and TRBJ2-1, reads EPEVTQTPSHQVTQMGQEVILRCVPISNHLYFYWYRQILGQKVEFLVSFYNNEISEKSEIFDDQFSVERPDGSNFTLKIRSTKLEDSAMYFCASRTEVFNEQFFGPGTRLTVL.

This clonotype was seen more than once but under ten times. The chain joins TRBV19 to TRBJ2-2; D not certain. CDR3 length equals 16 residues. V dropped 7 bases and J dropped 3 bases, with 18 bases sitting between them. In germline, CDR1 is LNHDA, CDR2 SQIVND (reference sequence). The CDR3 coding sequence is TGTGCCAGTACACGTTCCCGCAAAAGGGACACCGGGGAGCTGTTTTTT. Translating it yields CASTRSRKRDTGELFF.

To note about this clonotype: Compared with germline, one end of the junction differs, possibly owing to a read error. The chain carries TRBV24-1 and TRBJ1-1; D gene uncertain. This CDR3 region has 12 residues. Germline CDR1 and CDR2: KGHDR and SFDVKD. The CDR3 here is CANSDLVGEAFF. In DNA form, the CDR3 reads TGTGCCAACAGTGATTTGGTGGGAGAAGCTTTCTTT.

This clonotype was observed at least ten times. As DNA, the CDR3 is TGTGCCAGCAGTGCCTCCGGGACTCCCCACAACACCGGGGAGCTGTTTTTT. Translating it yields CASSASGTPHNTGELFF. The chain carries TRBV2 and TRBJ2-2; a weak D match, TRBD2 (6 bases). From germline, CDR1 is SNHLY and CDR2 FYNNEI. Trimming left V 4 bases short and J 2 bases short, with 17 bases between. The CDR3 is 17 residues long.

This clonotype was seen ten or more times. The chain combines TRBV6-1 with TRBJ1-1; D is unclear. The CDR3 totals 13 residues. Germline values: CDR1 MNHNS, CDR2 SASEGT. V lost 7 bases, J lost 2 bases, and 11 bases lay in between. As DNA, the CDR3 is TGTGCCAGCATTCGTGTACCCAACACTGAAGCTTTCTTT. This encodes CASIRVPNTEAFF.

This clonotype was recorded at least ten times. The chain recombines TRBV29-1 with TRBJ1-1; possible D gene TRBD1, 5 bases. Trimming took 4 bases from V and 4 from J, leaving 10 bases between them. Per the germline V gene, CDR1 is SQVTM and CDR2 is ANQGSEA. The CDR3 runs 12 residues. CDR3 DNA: TGCAGCGTTGTAGGGGTGGGCACTGAAGCTTTCTTT. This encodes CSVVGVGTEAFF.

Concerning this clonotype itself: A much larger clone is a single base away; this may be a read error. The CDR3 spells CVSSLARRDRVTYEQYF. The CDR3 DNA follows: TGTGTCAGCAGCTTAGCACGCCGGGACAGGGTGACCTACGAGCAGTACTTC. The chain joins TRBV7-2 to TRBJ2-7; 9 nucleotides line up with TRBD1. Germline assignment: CDR1 SGHTA and CDR2 FQGNSA. The CDR3 sequence is 17 residues long.

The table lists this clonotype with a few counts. The CDR3 protein is CSATLAGGPRDEQYF. As DNA, the CDR3 is TGCAGTGCCACACTAGCGGGAGGGCCTAGGGACGAGCAGTACTTC. The rearrangement joins TRBV20-1 to TRBJ2-7; 13 bases map to TRBD2. V gave up 6 bases and J gave up 5 bases; unmatched junction bases: 10. The V gene's germline CDR1 is DFQATT and CDR2 SNEGSKA (reference sequence). There are 15 residues in the CDR3.

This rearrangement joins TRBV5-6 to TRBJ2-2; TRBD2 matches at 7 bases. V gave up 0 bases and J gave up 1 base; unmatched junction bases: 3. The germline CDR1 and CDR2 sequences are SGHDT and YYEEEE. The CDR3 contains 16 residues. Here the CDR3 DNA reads TGTGCCAGCAGCTTGGGACTAGCATGGAACACCGGGGAGCTGTTTTTT. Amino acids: CASSLGLAWNTGELFF.

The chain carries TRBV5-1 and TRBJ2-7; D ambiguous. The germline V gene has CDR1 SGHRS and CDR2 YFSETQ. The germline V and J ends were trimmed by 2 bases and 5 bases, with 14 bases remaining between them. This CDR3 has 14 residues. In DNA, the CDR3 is TGCGCCAGCAGCTTTTGGGTTAGCTCGAACGAGCAGTACTTC. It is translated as CASSFWVSSNEQYF.